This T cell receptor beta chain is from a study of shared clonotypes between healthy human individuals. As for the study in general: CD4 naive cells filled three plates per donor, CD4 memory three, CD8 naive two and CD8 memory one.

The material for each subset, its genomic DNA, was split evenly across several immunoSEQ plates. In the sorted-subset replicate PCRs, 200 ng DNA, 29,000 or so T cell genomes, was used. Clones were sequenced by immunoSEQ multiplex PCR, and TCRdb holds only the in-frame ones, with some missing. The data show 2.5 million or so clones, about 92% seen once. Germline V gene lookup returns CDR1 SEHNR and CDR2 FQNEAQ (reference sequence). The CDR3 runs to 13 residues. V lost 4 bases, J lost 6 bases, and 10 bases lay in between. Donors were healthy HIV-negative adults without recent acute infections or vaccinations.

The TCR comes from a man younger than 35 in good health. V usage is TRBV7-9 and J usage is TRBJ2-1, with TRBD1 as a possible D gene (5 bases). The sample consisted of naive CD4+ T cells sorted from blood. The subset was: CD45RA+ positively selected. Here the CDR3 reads CASSSVDTNEQFF. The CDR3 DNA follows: TGTGCCAGCAGCTCCGTGGACACCAATGAGCAGTTCTTC.